This entry is about one TCR beta chain. This entry comes from a study of blood T cell repertoires in COVID-19. Trimming stripped 3 bases from V and 8 bases from J, with 10 bases between. The CDR3 is made up of 13 amino acids. The germline V gene has CDR1 SGHAT and CDR2 FQNNGV. Method: immunoSEQ multiplex PCR; TCRdb's copy keeps in-frame clones and lacks some. The sample has under 35,000 clones, around 83% seen once. The sequencing sample was made of peripheral blood. The genes are TRBV11-2 and TRBJ1-4, with a weak D call TRBD1 (5 bases). This receptor was identified in a man between 65 and 85 years old with acute or convalescent COVID-19. The CDR3 is CASSFGAGEKLFF. CDR3 nucleotide sequence: TGTGCCAGCAGCTTTGGGGCCGGGGAAAAACTGTTTTTT. The full variable domain, with the rest looked up from reference TRBV11-2 and TRBJ1-4, is EAGVAQSPRYKIIEKRQSVAFWCNPISGHATLYWYQQILGQGPKLLIQFQNNGVVDDSQLPKDRFSAERLKGVDSTLKIQPAKLEDSAVYLCASSFGAGEKLFFGSGTQLSVL.